Each of the 10 T cell receptor beta chains below was sequenced from the same sample in a study of OX40 agonist ivuxolimab in advanced cancers. The table came from immunoSEQ multiplex PCR; TCRdb's copy has only in-frame clones and leaves some out. Of 70,000 to 90,000 clones listed, roughly 80% are singletons. Sample: CD4+ or CD8+ T cells sorted from blood, taken in a trial of the OX40 agonist ivuxolimab. These receptors were taken from an adult with an advanced solid tumor such as melanoma, head and neck, liver or kidney cancer.

CDR3 in DNA: TGTGCCAGCAGCGGACTGGGGTTCCAAGAGACCCAGTACTTC. Translated: CASSGLGFQETQYF. This sequence joins TRBV7-9 and TRBJ2-5; D perhaps matches TRBD2 (5 bases). The CDR3 has 14 residues. The ends were cut back, 5 bases at V and 1 base at J, with 11 bases in the middle. Germline loops: CDR1 SEHNR, CDR2 FQNEAQ (reference sequence).

CDR3 coding DNA: TGTGCCAGTAGTAATCCCAGGAACACCGGGGAGCTGTTTTTT. It codes for CASSNPRNTGELFF. The genes are TRBV19 and TRBJ2-2; D is uncertain. Germline loops: CDR1 LNHDA, CDR2 SQIVND (reference sequence). There are 14 residues in the CDR3. V was pared by 4 bases and J by 1 base, with 7 bases between.

The chain uses TRBV6-4 and TRBJ1-6; perhaps TRBD1 as D (6 bases). Trimming pared 2 bases from V and 10 bases from J, leaving 12 bases between. CDR1 and CDR2 (germline): MRHNA, SNTAGT. The CDR3 covers 14 residues. The CDR3 loop is CASSDTGLGSPLHF. The DNA of the CDR3 is TGTGCCAGCAGTGACACAGGGCTAGGCTCACCCCTCCACTTT.

The chain couples TRBV2 to TRBJ2-3, with D hard to call. The CDR3 is made up of 11 amino acids. Trimming took 6 bases from V and 6 from J, leaving 7 bases between them. Germline lookup yields CDR1 SNHLY and CDR2 FYNNEI. DNA of the CDR3: TGTGCCAGCAGGTTCGCGGATACGCAGTATTTT. Protein: CASRFADTQYF.

This clone was detected only once. A junction boundary mismatches the germline segment, possibly from a read error. V is TRBV7-7 and J is TRBJ2-3; possibly TRBD1 for D (6 bases). CDR1 and CDR2 from the germline V gene are SSHAT and FNYEAQ (reference sequence). CDR3 size: 15 residues. CDR3 nucleotides: TGTGCTAGCAGCCAGTCAGGGGTCCCCACAGATACGCAGTATTTT. This sequence encodes CASSQSGVPTDTQYF.

The V call is TRBV6-6, the J call TRBJ2-1, with D maybe TRBD1 (7 bases). This CDR3 is 15 amino acids long. Germline values: CDR1 MNHNY, CDR2 SVGAGI (reference sequence). Trimming shortened V by 2 bases and J by 9 bases, and 17 bases separated the two germline ends. Here the CDR3 DNA reads TGTGCCAGCAGTTACCCAGGGGGGAATCTGGTTGAGCAGTTCTTC. Amino acids: CASSYPGGNLVEQFF.

The rearrangement uses TRBV6-1 and TRBJ1-2, with 7 bases aligning to TRBD1. Germline V lookup: CDR1 MNHNS, CDR2 SASEGT. The CDR3 contains 15 residues. V gave up 6 bases and J gave up 7 bases; unmatched junction bases: 14. Here the CDR3 DNA reads TGTGCCAGCAGAGTAACCGGGACAGACAGATCTGGCTACACCTTC. It specifies CASRVTGTDRSGYTF.

The chain carries TRBV7-2 and TRBJ2-2; 8 bases agree with TRBD1. The germline V gene has CDR1 SGHTA and CDR2 FQGNSA. This CDR3 is built from 16 residues. J gave up 6 bases and V 2 bases, and 8 bases lay outside the gene matches. CDR3 sequence (DNA): TGTGCCAGCAGCTTAACTTCCAGGGGGCTATCCGGGGAGCTGTTTTTT. This sequence encodes CASSLTSRGLSGELFF.

The rearrangement links TRBV5-5 to TRBJ2-4; D perhaps matches TRBD2 (5 bases). Trimming removed 4 bases at V and 8 bases at J, with 16 bases between. CDR3 length: 14 amino acids. Per germline, CDR1 SGHKS and CDR2 YYEKEE (reference sequence). CDR3 nucleotide sequence: TGTGCCAGCAGCATAGCGACCCGAACGGACATTCAGTACTTC. The encoded protein is CASSIATRTDIQYF.

V is TRBV19 and J is TRBJ2-7, with TRBD2 matching over 11 bases. CDR3 length equals 15 residues. Per germline, CDR1 LNHDA and CDR2 SQIVND (reference sequence). The CDR3 DNA follows: TGTGCGAACCCCGGGACTAGCGGCTACCTCTACGAGCAGTACTTC. This gives the protein CANPGTSGYLYEQYF.